The present entry profiles one T cell receptor (beta chain) with its context. Germline V lookup: CDR1 SNHLY, CDR2 FYNNEI. This CDR3 has 14 amino acids. Trimming at V came to 6 bases and at J to 8 bases, leaving 9 bases not matched to a gene. Methods used by the authors: Reference gene primer amplification gave estimated nucleated cell counts. Produced via immunoSEQ multiplex PCR; TCRdb's table is partial and in-frame only. V, J and clone size were drawn from that table, and D and trimming were deduced from the DNA. The sample carries about 170,000 clones, roughly 88% recorded once. This sample was taken from a study of blood T cell repertoires in COVID-19. Study overall: Samples came from the United States, Italy and Spain, spanning acute and convalescent COVID-19.

Material for sequencing was peripheral blood. The rearrangement joins TRBV2 to TRBJ2-1, with 8 positions matching TRBD2. This clonotype was obtained from a woman of 80 years or more with active or convalescent COVID-19. CDR3 in amino acids: CASSRGGLRDEQFF. Written as DNA, the CDR3 is TGTGCCAGCAGCCGCGGGGGGCTAAGGGATGAGCAGTTCTTC.